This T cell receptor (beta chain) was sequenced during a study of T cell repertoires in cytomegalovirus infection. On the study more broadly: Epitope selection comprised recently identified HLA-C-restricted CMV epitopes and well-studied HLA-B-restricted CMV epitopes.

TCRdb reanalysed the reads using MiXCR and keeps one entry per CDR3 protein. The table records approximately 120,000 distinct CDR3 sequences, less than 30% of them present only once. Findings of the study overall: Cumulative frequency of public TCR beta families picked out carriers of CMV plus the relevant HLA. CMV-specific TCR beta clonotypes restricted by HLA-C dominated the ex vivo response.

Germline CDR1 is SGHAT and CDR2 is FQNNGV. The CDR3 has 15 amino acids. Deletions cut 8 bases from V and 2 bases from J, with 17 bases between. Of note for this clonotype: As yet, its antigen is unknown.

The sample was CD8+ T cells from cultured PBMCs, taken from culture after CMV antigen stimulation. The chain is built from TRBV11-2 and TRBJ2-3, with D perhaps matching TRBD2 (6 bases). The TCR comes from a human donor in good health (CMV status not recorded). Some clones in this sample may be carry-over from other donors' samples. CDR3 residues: CASSRGAGTTDTQYF. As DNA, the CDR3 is TGTGCCAGCTCCCGTGGGGCGGGGACCACAGATACGCAGTATTTT.